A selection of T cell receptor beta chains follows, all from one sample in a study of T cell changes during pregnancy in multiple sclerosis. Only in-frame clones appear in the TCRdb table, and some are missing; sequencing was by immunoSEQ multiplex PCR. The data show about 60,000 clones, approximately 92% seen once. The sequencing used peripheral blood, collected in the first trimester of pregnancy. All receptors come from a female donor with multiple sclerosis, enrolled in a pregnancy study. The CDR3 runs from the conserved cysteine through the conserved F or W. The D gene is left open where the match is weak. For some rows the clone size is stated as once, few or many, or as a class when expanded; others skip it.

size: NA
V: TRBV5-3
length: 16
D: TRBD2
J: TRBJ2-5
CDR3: CARSLASGVIQETQYF
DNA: TGTGCCAGAAGCTTGGCCAGCGGGGTTATCCAAGAGACCCAGTACTTC

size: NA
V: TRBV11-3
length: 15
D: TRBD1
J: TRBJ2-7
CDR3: CASSFNRDSPYEQYF
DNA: TGTGCCAGCAGCTTTAATAGGGACAGTCCCTACGAGCAGTACTTC

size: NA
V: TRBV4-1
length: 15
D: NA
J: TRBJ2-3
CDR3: CASSQVNSRTDTQYF
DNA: TGCGCCAGCAGCCAAGTGAACTCCCGCACAGATACGCAGTATTTT

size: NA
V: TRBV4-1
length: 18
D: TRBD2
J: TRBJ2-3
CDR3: CASSQVGWTSGRADTQYF
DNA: TGCGCCAGCAGCCAAGTAGGATGGACTAGCGGGAGGGCAGATACGCAGTATTTT

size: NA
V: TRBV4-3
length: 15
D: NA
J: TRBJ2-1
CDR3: CASSQDRSSYNEQFF
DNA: TGCGCCAGCAGCCAAGATCGCAGCTCCTACAATGAGCAGTTCTTC

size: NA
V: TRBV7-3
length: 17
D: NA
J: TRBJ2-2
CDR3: CASSLLFDGSNTGELFF
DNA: TGTGCCAGCAGCTTACTATTCGACGGGTCGAACACCGGGGAGCTGTTTTTT

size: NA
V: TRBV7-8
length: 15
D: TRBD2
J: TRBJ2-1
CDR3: CASSLARAGHNEQFF
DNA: TGTGCCAGCAGCTTAGCTCGAGCGGGGCACAATGAGCAGTTCTTC

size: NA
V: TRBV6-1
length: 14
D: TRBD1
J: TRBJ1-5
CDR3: CASSGGGGNQPQHF
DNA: TGTGCCAGCAGTGGAGGGGGCGGTAATCAGCCCCAGCATTTT

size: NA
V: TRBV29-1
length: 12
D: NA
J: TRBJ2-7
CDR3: CSVQGSIYEQYF
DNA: TGCAGCGTTCAGGGTTCGATCTACGAGCAGTACTTC

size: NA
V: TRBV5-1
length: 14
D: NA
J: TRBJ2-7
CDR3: CASSLGGRESEQYF
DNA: TGCGCCAGCAGCTTGGGAGGTCGGGAGAGCGAGCAGTACTTC

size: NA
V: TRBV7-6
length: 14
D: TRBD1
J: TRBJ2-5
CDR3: CASSPTGGGETQYF
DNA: TGTGCCAGCAGCCCGACAGGGGGCGGGGAGACCCAGTACTTC

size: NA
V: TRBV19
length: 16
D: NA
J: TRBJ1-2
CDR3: CASRDQGAGENYGYTF
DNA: TGTGCCAGTAGGGACCAAGGGGCAGGGGAGAACTATGGCTACACCTTC

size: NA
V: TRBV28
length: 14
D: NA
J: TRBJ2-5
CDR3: CASSLRLVGETQYF
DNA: TGTGCCAGCAGTCTGCGACTAGTCGGAGAGACCCAGTACTTC

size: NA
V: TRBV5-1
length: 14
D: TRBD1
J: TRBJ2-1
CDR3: CASSTGQVYNEQFF
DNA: TGCGCCAGCAGCACGGGACAGGTGTACAATGAGCAGTTCTTC

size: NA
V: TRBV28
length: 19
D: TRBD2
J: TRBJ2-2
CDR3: CASTITGLAGLSNTGELFF
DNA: TGTGCCAGCACCATAACGGGGCTAGCGGGCCTCTCGAACACCGGGGAGCTGTTTTTT

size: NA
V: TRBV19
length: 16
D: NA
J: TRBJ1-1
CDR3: CASSILGAAGSTEAFF
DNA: TGTGCCAGTAGTATTCTGGGGGCGGCGGGTTCAACTGAAGCTTTCTTT

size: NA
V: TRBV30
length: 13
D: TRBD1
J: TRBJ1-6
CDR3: CAWTTGFDSPLHF
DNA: TGTGCCTGGACGACAGGGTTTGATTCACCCCTCCACTTT

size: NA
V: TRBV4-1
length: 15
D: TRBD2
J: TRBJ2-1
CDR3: CASSQGLAGGDEQFF
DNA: TGCGCCAGCAGCCAGGGACTAGCGGGAGGGGATGAGCAGTTCTTC

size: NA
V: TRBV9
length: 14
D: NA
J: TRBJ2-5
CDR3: CASSEDRLQETQYF
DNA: TGTGCCAGCAGCGAAGACAGGCTCCAAGAGACCCAGTACTTC

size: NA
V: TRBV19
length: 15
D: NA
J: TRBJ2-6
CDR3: CASSTGDTGANVLTF
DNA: TGTGCCAGTAGTACAGGGGATACTGGGGCCAACGTCCTGACTTTC

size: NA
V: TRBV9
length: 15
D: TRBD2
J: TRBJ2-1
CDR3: CASSQTSGSRDEQFF
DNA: TGTGCCAGCAGCCAGACTAGCGGGAGTAGAGATGAGCAGTTCTTC

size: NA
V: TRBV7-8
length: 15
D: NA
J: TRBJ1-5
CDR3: CASSADSRSNQPQHF
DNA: TGTGCCAGCAGCGCGGACAGTCGAAGCAATCAGCCCCAGCATTTT

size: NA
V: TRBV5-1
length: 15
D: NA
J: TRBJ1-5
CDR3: CASSPGEASNQPQHF
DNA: TGCGCCAGCAGCCCGGGGGAGGCCAGCAATCAGCCCCAGCATTTT

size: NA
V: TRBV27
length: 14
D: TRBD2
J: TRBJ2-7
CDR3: CASSLSAGVEEQYF
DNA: TGTGCCAGCAGTTTATCGGCGGGAGTAGAGGAGCAGTACTTC

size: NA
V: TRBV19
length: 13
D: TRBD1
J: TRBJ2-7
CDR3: CASSRGQGYEQYF
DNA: TGTGCCAGTAGTAGGGGACAGGGCTACGAGCAGTACTTC

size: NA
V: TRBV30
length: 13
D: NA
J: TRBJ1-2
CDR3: CAWGGEGRAGYTF
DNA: TGTGCCTGGGGGGGGGAGGGTCGGGCTGGCTACACCTTC

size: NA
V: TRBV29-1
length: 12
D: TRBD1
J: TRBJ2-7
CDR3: CSVWTGPGMQYF
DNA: TGCAGCGTGTGGACAGGACCAGGGATGCAGTACTTC

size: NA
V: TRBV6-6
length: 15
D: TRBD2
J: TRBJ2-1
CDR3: CASSLLAGGSSEQFF
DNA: TGTGCCAGCAGCTTACTAGCGGGAGGTAGTAGTGAGCAGTTCTTC

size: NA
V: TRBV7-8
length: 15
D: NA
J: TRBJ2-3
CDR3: CASSLAGGSTDTQYF
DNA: TGTGCCAGCAGCTTAGCGGGAGGTAGCACAGATACGCAGTATTTT

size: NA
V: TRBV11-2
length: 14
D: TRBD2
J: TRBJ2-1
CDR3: CASSLASGYNEQFF
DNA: TGTGCCAGCAGCTTAGCTAGCGGATACAATGAGCAGTTCTTC

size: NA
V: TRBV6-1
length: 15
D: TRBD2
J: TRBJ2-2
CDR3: CASSDLGRATGELFF
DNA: TGTGCCAGCAGTGATCTGGGGAGGGCCACCGGGGAGCTGTTTTTT

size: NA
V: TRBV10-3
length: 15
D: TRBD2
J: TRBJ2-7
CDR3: CATASGTSGRYEQYF
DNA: TGTGCCACGGCCTCCGGGACTAGCGGGAGGTACGAGCAGTACTTC

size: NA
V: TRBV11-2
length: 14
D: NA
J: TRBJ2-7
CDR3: CASSLLAAEWEQYF
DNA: TGTGCCAGCAGCTTATTAGCGGCTGAATGGGAGCAGTACTTC

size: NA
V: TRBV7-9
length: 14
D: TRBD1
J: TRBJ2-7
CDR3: CASSMTGGGDEQYF
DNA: TGTGCCAGCAGCATGACAGGGGGAGGTGACGAGCAGTACTTC

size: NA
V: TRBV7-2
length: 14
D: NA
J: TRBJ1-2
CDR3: CASSLVGQGFGYTF
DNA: TGTGCCAGCAGCTTAGTGGGCCAGGGTTTTGGCTACACCTTC

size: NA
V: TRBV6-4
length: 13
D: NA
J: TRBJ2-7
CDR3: CASSEARGSEQYF
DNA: TGTGCCAGCAGTGAGGCTCGGGGTTCCGAGCAGTACTTC

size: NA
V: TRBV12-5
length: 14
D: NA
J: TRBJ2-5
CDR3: CASGLNIPGETQYF
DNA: TGTGCTAGTGGTTTGAATATTCCGGGAGAGACCCAGTACTTC

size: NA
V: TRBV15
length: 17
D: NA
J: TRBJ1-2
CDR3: CATSRGEVVSAMSGYTF
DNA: TGTGCCACCAGCAGAGGCGAGGTAGTGTCCGCTATGAGTGGCTACACCTTC

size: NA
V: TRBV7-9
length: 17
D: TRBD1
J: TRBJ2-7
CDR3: CASSRRDRGPISYEQYF
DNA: TGTGCCAGCAGCCGCCGGGACAGGGGGCCGATCTCCTACGAGCAGTACTTC

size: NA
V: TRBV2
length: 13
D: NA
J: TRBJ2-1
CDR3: CASSENGYNEQFF
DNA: TGTGCCAGCAGTGAGAACGGGTACAATGAGCAGTTCTTC

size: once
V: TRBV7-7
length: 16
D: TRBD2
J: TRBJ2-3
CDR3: CASSLEAGGPTDTQYF
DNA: TGTGCTAGCAGCTTAGAGGCGGGAGGACCAACAGATACGCAGTATTTT

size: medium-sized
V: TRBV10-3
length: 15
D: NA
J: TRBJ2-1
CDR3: CAISEADQSYNEQFF
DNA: TGTGCCATCAGTGAAGCGGACCAATCCTACAATGAGCAGTTCTTC

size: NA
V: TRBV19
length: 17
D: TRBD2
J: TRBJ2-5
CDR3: CASSIMGLAGDRETQYF
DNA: TGTGCCAGTAGTATAATGGGACTAGCGGGAGATCGAGAGACCCAGTACTTC

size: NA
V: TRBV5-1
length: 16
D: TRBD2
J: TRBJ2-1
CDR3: CASSWGLAGGYNEQFF
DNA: TGCGCCAGCAGCTGGGGACTAGCGGGAGGCTACAATGAGCAGTTCTTC

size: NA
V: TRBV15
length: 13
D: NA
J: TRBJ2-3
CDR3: CATSRDPERTQYF
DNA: TGTGCCACCAGCAGAGATCCGGAGCGAACGCAGTATTTT

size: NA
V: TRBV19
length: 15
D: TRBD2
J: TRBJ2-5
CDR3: CASSIGTTYQETQYF
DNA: TGTGCCAGTAGTATCGGGACTACCTACCAAGAGACCCAGTACTTC

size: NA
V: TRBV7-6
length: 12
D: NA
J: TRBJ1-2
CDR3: CASSGWAGGYTF
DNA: TGTGCCAGCAGCGGTTGGGCAGGGGGCTACACCTTC

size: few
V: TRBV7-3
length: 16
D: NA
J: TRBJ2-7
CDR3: CASSLIPQREMNEQYF
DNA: TGTGCCAGCAGCTTAATACCCCAGAGGGAGATGAACGAGCAGTACTTC

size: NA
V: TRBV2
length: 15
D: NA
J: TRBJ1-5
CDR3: CASSEAQGVFQPQHF
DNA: TGTGCCAGCAGTGAAGCGCAAGGGGTATTTCAGCCCCAGCATTTT

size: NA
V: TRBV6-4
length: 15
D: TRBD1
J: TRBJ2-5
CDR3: CASSHGQGEKETQYF
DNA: TGTGCCAGCAGCCATGGACAGGGGGAAAAAGAGACCCAGTACTTC

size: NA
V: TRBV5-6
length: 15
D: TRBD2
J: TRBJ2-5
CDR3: CASSPLGRGQETQYF
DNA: TGTGCCAGCAGCCCCCTCGGGAGGGGACAAGAGACCCAGTACTTC

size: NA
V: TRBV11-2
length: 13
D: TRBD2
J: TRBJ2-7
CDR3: CASSPGRGDEQYF
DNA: TGTGCCAGCAGCCCCGGGAGGGGGGACGAGCAGTACTTC